Listed below are T cell receptor beta chains from one sample, sequenced in a study of metastatic and nonmetastatic thyroid tumors. TCRdb reprocessed the PCR reads using MiXCR. The profile shows about 14,000 clones, around 28% of them singletons. The sample was tumor tissue. These TCRs come from a female donor with papillary thyroid cancer or a benign thyroid nodule (not recorded which). Some clones in this sample may be carry-over from other donors' samples. CDR3s include the opening cysteine and the closing phenylalanine or tryptophan. Fields, in order: V gene, clone size, J gene, D gene, CDR3 protein, CDR3 DNA. A D gene is named only where the DNA matches it firmly. Clone size is given for some rows only: seen once, a few or many times, or a class if the clone is expanded.

TRBV6-1	.	TRBJ1-2	TRBD1	CASRFPTQGGNYGYTF	TGTGCCAGCAGATTCCCCACACAGGGGGGGAACTATGGCTACACCTTC
TRBV2	.	TRBJ2-7	TRBD1	CASSARGTAYEQYF	TGTGCCAGCAGTGCGAGAGGGACAGCCTACGAGCAGTACTTC
TRBV5-1	medium-sized	TRBJ1-4	TRBD1	CASSSGQGASTNEKLFF	TGCGCCAGCAGCTCAGGACAGGGGGCATCAACTAATGAAAAACTGTTTTTT
TRBV20-1	.	TRBJ1-1	.	CSARAVTEAFF	TGCAGTGCGAGGGCGGTCACTGAAGCTTTCTTT
TRBV27	many	TRBJ2-1	TRBD1	CASSSPSAGGNNEQFF	TGTGCCAGCAGTTCCCCAAGTGCAGGGGGAAACAATGAGCAGTTCTTC
TRBV12-3/TRBV12-4	many	TRBJ2-2	.	CASVRQGNTGELFF	TGTGCCAGCGTACGTCAGGGGAACACCGGGGAGCTGTTTTTT
TRBV19	medium-sized	TRBJ2-3	TRBD2	CASSSPGTIDTDTQYF	TGTGCCAGTAGTAGTCCCGGGACTATCGACACAGATACGCAGTATTTT
TRBV6-1	.	TRBJ2-7	TRBD2	CASSPTGGLLDEQYF	TGTGCCAGCAGCCCTACGGGGGGGCTTCTAGACGAGCAGTACTTC
TRBV20-1	many	TRBJ1-4	.	CSASGGGEKLFF	TGCAGTGCTAGTGGGGGGGGTGAAAAACTGTTTTTT
TRBV19	.	TRBJ2-1	.	CASSPGLYNEQFF	TGTGCCAGTAGCCCAGGTCTTTACAATGAGCAGTTCTTC
TRBV4-1	many	TRBJ2-1	TRBD2	CASSQGAGAGYNEQFF	TGCGCCAGCAGCCAAGGGGCGGGAGCAGGGTACAATGAGCAGTTCTTC
TRBV6-2/TRBV6-3	medium-sized	TRBJ2-2	.	CASSYLGTANTGELFF	TGTGCCAGCAGTTACTTGGGGACTGCGAACACCGGGGAGCTGTTTTTT
TRBV2	medium-sized	TRBJ2-7	TRBD1	CASRSGQGPREQYF	TGTGCCAGCAGGTCCGGACAGGGACCTCGCGAGCAGTACTTC
TRBV20-1	.	TRBJ2-1	TRBD2	CSARTGLADSYNEQFF	TGCAGTGCTAGAACGGGACTAGCGGATTCCTACAATGAGCAGTTCTTC
TRBV3-1	.	TRBJ2-7	TRBD2	CASSHRPLGLAPTYEQYF	TGTGCCAGCAGCCACCGACCCCTCGGACTAGCGCCGACCTACGAGCAGTACTTC
TRBV5-1	.	TRBJ1-3	TRBD1	CASSLTGDTIYF	TGCGCCAGCAGCTTGACAGGGGACACCATATATTTT
TRBV4-3	many	TRBJ1-4	.	CASSLYRNSNEKLFF	TGCGCCAGCAGCCTTTATCGGAATTCTAATGAAAAACTGTTTTTT
TRBV5-6	many	TRBJ2-1	.	CASSFRSGLLNEQFF	TGTGCCAGCAGCTTCCGGTCGGGACTCCTAAATGAGCAGTTCTTC
TRBV11-1	many	TRBJ2-3	.	CASSLLAGASTDTQYF	TGTGCCAGCAGCTTATTGGCAGGGGCTAGCACAGATACGCAGTATTTT
TRBV6-2/TRBV6-3	many	TRBJ2-7	TRBD1	CASSYLGQGYEQYF	TGTGCCAGCAGTTACCTGGGACAGGGTTACGAGCAGTACTTC
TRBV6-1	.	TRBJ2-7	.	CASSKVGVSYEQYF	TGTGCCAGCAGTAAGGTAGGGGTTTCCTACGAGCAGTACTTC
TRBV12-3/TRBV12-4	few	TRBJ1-3	.	CASSTSGNTIYF	TGTGCCAGCAGTACGTCTGGAAACACCATATATTTT
TRBV20-1	.	TRBJ2-7	.	CSARDGNTYEQYF	TGCAGTGCTAGAGATGGGAATACCTACGAGCAGTACTTC
TRBV30	.	TRBJ2-2	TRBD2	CAWSEAGFGELFF	TGTGCCTGGAGTGAAGCGGGATTTGGGGAGCTGTTTTTT
TRBV2	many	TRBJ1-4	.	CASLPVRGGAREKLFF	TGTGCCAGCCTGCCGGTTCGGGGGGGCGCGAGGGAAAAACTGTTTTTT
TRBV6-9	.	TRBJ1-2	.	CASSYSDIKGYTF	TGTGCCAGCAGTTATTCGGACATAAAGGGCTACACCTTC
TRBV6-6	.	TRBJ1-5	.	CASSYGGLGNQPQHF	TGTGCCAGCAGTTACGGGGGCTTGGGCAATCAGCCCCAGCATTTT
TRBV13	many	TRBJ2-3	TRBD2	CASNTGTSGHTDTQYF	TGTGCCAGCAACACCGGGACTAGCGGCCACACAGATACGCAGTATTTT
TRBV14	.	TRBJ1-3	.	CASSQGIANPGNTIYF	TGTGCCAGCAGCCAAGGCATAGCGAATCCTGGAAACACCATATATTTT
TRBV28	medium-sized	TRBJ2-4	.	CASSAQGYIQYF	TGTGCCAGCAGTGCACAGGGTTACATTCAGTACTTC
TRBV7-8	.	TRBJ2-5	.	CASSQTGLGETQYF	TGTGCCAGCAGCCAAACAGGGCTGGGAGAGACCCAGTACTTC
TRBV7-6	few	TRBJ1-2	.	CASSREGGIQGDKGYGYTF	TGTGCTAGCAGCAGAGAGGGAGGCATACAGGGTGATAAGGGCTATGGCTACACCTTC
TRBV27	many	TRBJ2-1	TRBD1	CASSPPGGGTWDEQFF	TGTGCCAGCAGCCCCCCAGGGGGCGGGACATGGGATGAGCAGTTCTTC
TRBV2	few	TRBJ2-7	TRBD1	CASTPGQPSYEQYF	TGTGCCAGCACCCCGGGACAGCCCTCCTACGAGCAGTACTTC
TRBV20-1	.	TRBJ2-7	.	CSASKYQGSEQYF	TGCAGTGCTAGTAAATACCAGGGCTCCGAGCAGTACTTC
TRBV20-1	.	TRBJ1-6	.	CSAREPTYNSPLHF	TGCAGTGCTAGAGAGCCGACGTATAATTCACCCCTCCACTTT
TRBV20-1	medium-sized	TRBJ2-3	TRBD2	CSADDIAGGNTDTQYF	TGCAGTGCTGACGATATAGCGGGAGGGAACACAGATACGCAGTATTTT
TRBV7-2	many	TRBJ1-3	.	CASSLGRKNTIYF	TGTGCCAGCAGCTTGGGCCGCAAAAACACCATATATTTT
TRBV13	.	TRBJ1-2	.	CASSPRHGGYTF	TGTGCCAGCAGCCCTAGACACGGGGGCTACACCTTC
TRBV27	few	TRBJ2-1	TRBD2	CAITGLATYNEQFF	TGTGCCATCACGGGACTAGCTACCTACAATGAGCAGTTCTTC
TRBV6-1	many	TRBJ2-1	TRBD2	CASNIAGGTNNEQFF	TGTGCCAGCAACATAGCGGGGGGGACCAACAATGAGCAGTTCTTC
TRBV25-1	few	TRBJ2-1	TRBD2	CASSSGSPQFF	TGTGCCAGCAGTAGCGGGAGTCCGCAGTTCTTC
TRBV20-1	.	TRBJ2-7	TRBD1	CSAVSGAGGQNEQYF	TGCAGTGCCGTATCCGGGGCAGGGGGTCAGAACGAGCAGTACTTC
TRBV28	many	TRBJ2-5	.	CASSFTMGKETQYF	TGTGCCAGCAGTTTCACTATGGGCAAAGAGACCCAGTACTTC
TRBV30	.	TRBJ1-2	.	CAWSGPAGASGGYTF	TGTGCCTGGAGTGGGCCGGCAGGGGCCTCGGGTGGCTACACCTTC
TRBV7-3	.	TRBJ2-7	TRBD2	CASSLNGRFEQYF	TGTGCCAGCAGCTTAAACGGGAGGTTCGAGCAGTACTTC
TRBV4-1	many	TRBJ2-1	TRBD2	CASSQAGGFGEQFF	TGCGCCAGCAGCCAAGCGGGGGGTTTTGGGGAGCAGTTCTTC
TRBV30	.	TRBJ2-7	TRBD1	CAWSSGTGNEQYF	TGTGCCTGGAGTTCCGGGACAGGCAACGAGCAGTACTTC
TRBV6-2/TRBV6-3	few	TRBJ1-1	.	CASKGSQSLEAFF	TGTGCCAGCAAAGGAAGCCAAAGTCTTGAAGCTTTCTTT
TRBV4-3	many	TRBJ2-2	.	CASSQLDGTTGELFF	TGCGCCAGCAGCCAACTGGACGGGACTACCGGGGAGCTGTTTTTT
TRBV9	.	TRBJ2-7	.	CASSPQTDPTYEQYF	TGTGCCAGCAGCCCACAGACAGACCCAACCTACGAGCAGTACTTC
TRBV19	.	TRBJ2-1	TRBD2	CASSKQGQLAGGGYNEQFF	TGTGCCAGTAGTAAACAGGGACAGTTAGCGGGAGGGGGTTACAATGAGCAGTTCTTC
TRBV28	.	TRBJ2-2	TRBD2	CASSTMTGGLTGELFF	TGTGCCAGCAGTACTATGACGGGGGGTCTCACCGGGGAGCTGTTTTTT
TRBV6-1	few	TRBJ2-2	TRBD1	CASATGGITGELFF	TGTGCCAGCGCGACAGGGGGCATCACCGGGGAGCTGTTTTTT